The clone carrying this T cell receptor (beta chain) was observed a few times. Its antigen is not known. The data are from a study of vaccination and CD4 T cells after COVID-19. On the study more broadly: The cells were exposed to overlapping spike peptides originating from SARS-CoV-2, HCoV-NL63, HCoV-OC43 and HCoV-229E for stimulation.

Researchers used the Oncomine TCR Beta short-read assay to sequence DNA from cultured CD4+ T cells. TCRdb re-called the PCR reads through MiXCR, storing one row per CDR3 protein. Among about 16,000 distinct CDR3 sequences listed, under 55% were seen once. As to treatment: approximately nine-day PBMC culture with coronavirus spike peptide pools or control peptides (ViraFEST assay). This CDR3 spans 17 amino acids. Germline assignment: CDR1 MNHEY and CDR2 SVGAGI. J gave up 7 bases and V 0 bases, and 13 bases lay outside the gene matches. Overall study findings and caveats: The authors identified 304 of 307 vaccine-specific clones in convalescent patients as spike mono-reactive.

The chain has TRBV6-5 and TRBJ1-2, with 8 bases lining up with TRBD1. The source is a human donor who had recovered from COVID-19. This specimen consisted of CD4+ T cells from blood, cultured in vitro, obtained before SARS-CoV-2 vaccination. As DNA, the CDR3 is TGTGCCAGCAGTTACTCGGACCCGACAGGGGCGAGGAGTGGCTACACCTTC. This translates into CASSYSDPTGARSGYTF.